These 2 T cell receptor beta chains originate from one sample sequenced in a study of cytomegalovirus exposure and HLA in healthy donors. 60 Vbeta and 13 Jbeta primers were used in PCR. TCRdb keeps only in-frame clones here, not all; method: immunoSEQ multiplex PCR. The data contain roughly 110,000 clones, around 77% of them singletons. The specimen sequenced was PBMCs. The receptors stem from a woman aged 25 to 39 in good health and CMV-seropositive.

The V and J genes are TRBV19 and TRBJ2-2; D may be TRBD1 (5 bases). Trimming left V 4 bases short and J 2 bases short, with 11 bases between. This CDR3 spans 15 amino acids. Germline V lookup: CDR1 LNHDA, CDR2 SQIVND (reference sequence). CDR3 in DNA: TGTGCCAGTAGTACCTCAGACAGAAACACCGGGGAGCTGTTTTTT. Translation gives CASSTSDRNTGELFF.

This clone was seen only once. The gene calls are TRBV2 and TRBJ1-3; TRBD1 matches 11 bases. Unmatched junction bases numbered 7, after V lost 9 bases and J lost 0 bases. The length of the CDR3 is 16 residues. Per germline, CDR1 SNHLY and CDR2 FYNNEI. The CDR3 protein is CASERDRGISGNTIYF. CDR3 DNA sequence: TGTGCCAGTGAACGGGACAGGGGGATCTCTGGAAACACCATATATTTT.